This T cell receptor beta chain was recovered during a study of control samples from healthy donors and cancer patients. The data were produced by immunoSEQ multiplex PCR, yet TCRdb's version contains in-frame clones alone and is incomplete. The table lists tens of thousands of clones, 91% of them singletons. Trimming removed 0 bases at V and 2 bases at J, with 6 bases between. CDR1 is SGHKS, CDR2 YYEKEE, per germline (reference sequence). CDR3 size: 13 residues. The chain carries TRBV5-5 and TRBJ2-7; tentative D call: TRBD2 (5 bases). The receptor's source is a man aged 50 or older with lung cancer. Sequencing was performed on PBMCs. The CDR3 nucleotides are TGTGCCAGCAGCTTGGGGAGGACCTACGAGCAGTACTTC. Translation: CASSLGRTYEQYF.